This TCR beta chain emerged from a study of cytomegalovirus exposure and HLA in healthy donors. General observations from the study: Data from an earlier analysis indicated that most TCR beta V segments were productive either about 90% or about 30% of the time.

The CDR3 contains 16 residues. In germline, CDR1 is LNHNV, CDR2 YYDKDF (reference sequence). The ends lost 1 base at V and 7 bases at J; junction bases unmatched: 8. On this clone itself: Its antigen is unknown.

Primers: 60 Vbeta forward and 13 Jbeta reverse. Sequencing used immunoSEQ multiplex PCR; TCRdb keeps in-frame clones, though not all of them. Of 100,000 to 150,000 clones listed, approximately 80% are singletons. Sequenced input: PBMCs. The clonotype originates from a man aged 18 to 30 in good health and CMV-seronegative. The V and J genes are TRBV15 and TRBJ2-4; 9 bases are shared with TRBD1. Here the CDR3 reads CATSRAKGTGGNIQYF. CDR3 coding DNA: TGTGCCACCAGCAGAGCAAAGGGAACAGGGGGCAACATTCAGTACTTC.